The 25 T cell receptor beta chains given below trace back to one sample, sequenced in a study of T cell changes during pregnancy in multiple sclerosis. Some clones are missing from TCRdb's copy, which holds only in-frame ones; the method was immunoSEQ multiplex PCR. The sample holds around 80,000 clones, around 92% seen once. Source: peripheral blood, taken before pregnancy. These receptors originate from a female donor with multiple sclerosis, enrolled in a pregnancy study.

The J gene is TRBJ2-1, the V gene TRBV6-6, with a tentative D call TRBD2 (5 bases). Germline V gives CDR1 MNHNY, CDR2 SVGAGI (reference sequence). The CDR3 runs to 15 residues. Trimming shortened V by 6 bases and J by 0 bases, and 12 bases separated the two germline ends. The chain's CDR3 is CASSFDGGSYNEQFF. Here the CDR3 DNA reads TGTGCCAGCAGCTTCGACGGAGGCTCCTACAATGAGCAGTTCTTC.

The chain combines TRBV9 with TRBJ1-3; D uncertain. The CDR3 runs to 16 residues. Germline CDR1 and CDR2: SGDLS and YYNGEE. Trimming left V 0 bases short and J 1 base short, with 11 bases between. CDR3 in amino acids: CASSVGFSNSGNTIYF. CDR3 DNA: TGTGCCAGCAGCGTAGGCTTCAGTAATTCTGGAAACACCATATATTTT. Combining the CDR3 with reference TRBV9 and TRBJ1-3 gives the whole variable domain DSGVTQTPKHLITATGQRVTLRCSPRSGDLSVYWYQQSLDQGLQFLIQYYNGEERAKGNILERFSAQQFPDLHSELNLSSLELGDSALYFCASSVGFSNSGNTIYFGEGSWLTVV.

The chain uses TRBV2 and TRBJ1-1; possibly TRBD1 for D (6 bases). The CDR3 extends over 12 amino acids. Per germline, CDR1 SNHLY and CDR2 FYNNEI. Written as DNA, the CDR3 is TGTGCTTCAAGGGGGAAGGGGGAGGGTGATTTCTTT. Encoded protein: CASRGKGEGDFF.

This rearrangement joins TRBV27 to TRBJ2-7; the D gene is possibly TRBD2 (6 bases). V lost 5 bases and J lost 3, with 11 bases in between. The CDR3 totals 13 residues. Germline lookup yields CDR1 MNHEY and CDR2 SMNVEV (reference sequence). The CDR3 protein is CASSLGGVYEQYF. The CDR3 coding sequence is TGTGCCAGCAGTCTCGGAGGGGTCTACGAGCAGTACTTC.

V usage is TRBV4-1 and J usage is TRBJ1-6; no definite D call. CDR3 length: 16 residues. Germline assignment: CDR1 MGHRA and CDR2 YSYEKL. Trimming removed 4 bases from V and 2 bases from J, with 12 bases in between. CDR3 sequence (DNA): TGCGCCAGCAGCCCTGGGAGGGCTGCCTATAATTCACCCCTCCACTTT. Translating gives CASSPGRAAYNSPLHF.

The CDR3 nucleotides read TGCAGTGCTAACCAGGGAATCAAAGCTTTCTTT. Encoded protein: CSANQGIKAFF. This sequence joins TRBV20-1 and TRBJ1-1, with D possibly matching TRBD1 (5 bases). Germline CDR1 and CDR2: DFQATT and SNEGSKA (reference sequence). Trimming took 4 bases from V and 9 from J, leaving 12 bases between them. This CDR3 has 11 amino acids.

The rearrangement uses TRBV6-1 and TRBJ2-2; D uncertain. CDR3 size: 13 residues. Germline values: CDR1 MNHNS, CDR2 SASEGT. V was pared by 2 bases and J by 10 bases, with 11 bases between. This chain's CDR3 is CASSEYPRMELFF. In DNA form, the CDR3 reads TGTGCCAGCAGTGAATACCCCAGGATGGAGCTGTTTTTT.

The CDR3 bases are TGTGCCAGCTCACCGGCGTCAGGGGGAAGAACCGGGGAGCTGTTTTTT. The encoded protein is CASSPASGGRTGELFF. The rearrangement links TRBV18 to TRBJ2-2; 7 nucleotides line up with TRBD1. Germline assignment: CDR1 KGHSH and CDR2 LQKENI. The CDR3 covers 16 residues. The V and J ends lost 3 bases and 5 bases, in that order; junction bases with no gene match: 9.

The rearrangement links TRBV27 to TRBJ2-2; no clear D gene. The CDR3 has 12 amino acids. Germline loops: CDR1 MNHEY, CDR2 SMNVEV (reference sequence). V dropped 3 bases and J dropped 4 bases, with 3 bases sitting between them. The CDR3 bases are TGTGCCAGCAGTTTTATCACCGGGGAGCTGTTTTTT. Protein: CASSFITGELFF.

The chain couples TRBV2 to TRBJ2-7; no definite D call. CDR3 size: 10 residues. Per germline, CDR1 SNHLY and CDR2 FYNNEI. This CDR3 is CASSDARTGV. As DNA, the CDR3 is TGTGCCAGCAGTGACGCGCGGACCGGGGTC.

The chain is built from TRBV19 and TRBJ2-3, with 7 bases fitting TRBD2. The CDR3 contains 14 residues. CDR1 and CDR2 from the germline V gene are LNHDA and SQIVND (reference sequence). Trimming cost V 3 bases and J 4 bases; bases outside gene matches: 4. For the CDR3, the DNA is TGTGCCAGTAGTATCGGTCTAGCGGCAGATACGCAGTATTTT. Its protein product is CASSIGLAADTQYF.

V is TRBV6-6 and J is TRBJ1-4; 10 bases fit TRBD1. This CDR3 is built from 16 residues. V lost 2 bases and J lost 4; bases outside the gene matches: 4. Germline V CDR1 and CDR2: MNHNY, SVGAGI (reference sequence). CDR3 sequence reads: CASSYPGTGDNEKLFF. The CDR3, as DNA: TGTGCCAGCAGTTACCCCGGGACAGGGGATAATGAAAAACTGTTTTTT.

The V call is TRBV5-1, the J call TRBJ2-3; 11 nucleotides match TRBD1. This CDR3 is built from 15 residues. With V trimmed by 3 bases and J by 3 bases, 3 bases remained unmatched. Looked up from germline, CDR1 is SGHRS and CDR2 is YFSETQ. The CDR3 DNA follows: TGCGCCAGCAGCTCTTGGGACAGGGGGACAGATACGCAGTATTTT. Residues: CASSSWDRGTDTQYF.

The chain combines TRBV4-1 with TRBJ2-7; 9 nucleotides match TRBD2. Germline CDR1 is MGHRA and CDR2 is YSYEKL. V trimming: 0 bases; J trimming: 0 bases; junction bases outside the gene matches: 9. The CDR3 runs to 18 residues. The CDR3 sequence: CASSQETAGGLSSYEQYF. The CDR3 nucleotides are TGCGCCAGCAGCCAAGAAACAGCGGGGGGCTTGAGCTCCTACGAGCAGTACTTC.

This clone showed up just a few times. J is TRBJ1-2 and V is TRBV7-8; D remains unclear. V dropped 0 bases and J dropped 4 bases, with 9 bases sitting between them. CDR1 and CDR2 (germline): SGHVS, FQNEAQ. The CDR3 runs 14 residues. CDR3 protein: CASSLASVTYGYTF. CDR3 DNA: TGTGCCAGCAGCTTAGCCTCGGTCACCTATGGCTACACCTTC. Using reference TRBV7-8 and TRBJ1-2 for the parts outside the CDR3, the full variable domain is GAGVSQSPRYKVAKRGQDVALRCDPISGHVSLFWYQQALGQGPEFLTYFQNEAQLDKSGLPSDRFFAERPEGSVSTLKIQRTQQEDSAVYLCASSLASVTYGYTFGSGTRLTVV.

The gene calls are TRBV5-1 and TRBJ2-3, with no clear D. CDR1 SGHRS and CDR2 YFSETQ come from the germline V gene. V was pared by 0 bases and J by 2 bases, with 7 bases between. The CDR3 covers 14 residues. The CDR3 DNA sequence: TGCGCCAGCAGCTTGGGCACCTACACAGATACGCAGTATTTT. It translates to CASSLGTYTDTQYF.

The chain has TRBV2 and TRBJ1-4; possibly TRBD1 for D (5 bases). Trimming cost V 10 bases and J 8 bases, with 17 bases left between them. This CDR3 has 13 residues. From germline, CDR1 is SNHLY and CDR2 FYNNEI. CDR3 bases: TGTGCCATTACTGGGGGGAGGAGGGAAAAACTGTTTTTT. Translating gives CAITGGRREKLFF.

The chain has TRBV6-1 and TRBJ2-2, with no clear D. Germline V CDR1 and CDR2: MNHNS, SASEGT. This CDR3 is built from 13 residues. Trimming took 1 base from V and 4 from J, leaving 4 bases between them. The CDR3 is CASSEGLTGELFF. In DNA, the CDR3 is TGTGCCAGCAGTGAAGGGCTCACCGGGGAGCTGTTTTTT.

The V gene is TRBV5-1, the J gene TRBJ1-2, with 9 bases identical to TRBD1. CDR3 size: 16 residues. The ends lost 0 bases at V and 5 bases at J; junction bases unmatched: 8. CDR1 is SGHRS, CDR2 YFSETQ, per germline. The CDR3 sequence is CASSLAQDRGPYGYTF. Written as DNA, the CDR3 is TGCGCCAGCAGCTTGGCCCAGGACAGGGGTCCTTATGGCTACACCTTC.

This chain uses TRBV2 with TRBJ2-3; TRBD2 aligns across 12 bases. The J segment lost 5 bases and the V segment lost 0 bases, leaving 9 bases of the junction unmatched. The CDR3 consists of 18 residues. In germline, CDR1 is SNHLY, CDR2 FYNNEI. CDR3 in amino acids: CASSEALLTSGGLDTQYF. The CDR3 bases are TGTGCCAGCAGTGAAGCGCTTCTAACTAGCGGGGGGTTAGATACGCAGTATTTT.

This clone has only a few counts. This CDR3 is CASSQVAGAQYF. The CDR3 DNA follows: TGCGCCAGCAGCCAAGTGGCAGGGGCCCAGTACTTC. The rearrangement links TRBV4-1 to TRBJ2-5; perhaps TRBD1 as D (6 bases). This CDR3 contains 12 residues. Trimming removed 1 base from V and 9 bases from J, with 9 bases in between. Germline V gene sequence: CDR1 MGHRA, CDR2 YSYEKL.

This CDR3 reads CASSVQARGEQYF. Here the CDR3 DNA reads TGCGCCAGCAGCGTGCAGGCCAGGGGCGAGCAGTACTTC. The chain uses TRBV5-1 and TRBJ2-7; D is perhaps TRBD1 (6 bases). V lost 4 bases, J lost 6 bases, and 14 bases lay in between. The CDR3 runs to 13 residues. The germline V gene has CDR1 SGHRS and CDR2 YFSETQ. Full variable domain (rest looked up from reference TRBV5-1 and TRBJ2-7): KAGVTQTPRYLIKTRGQQVTLSCSPISGHRSVSWYQQTPGQGLQFLFEYFSETQRNKGNFPGRFSGRQFSNSRSEMNVSTLELGDSALYLCASSVQARGEQYFGPGTRLTVT.

The V call is TRBV19, the J call TRBJ1-1; the match to TRBD1 covers 7 bases. Trimming at V came to 4 bases and at J to 6 bases, leaving 5 bases not matched to a gene. The CDR3 runs 13 residues. Germline-derived CDR1 and CDR2 are LNHDA and SQIVND (reference sequence). This CDR3 is CASSNRQGSEAFF. In nucleotides, the CDR3 is TGTGCCAGTAGTAACCGACAGGGCTCTGAAGCTTTCTTT.

As for this clone: One end of the junction varies from germline; a read error may be responsible. The J gene is TRBJ1-2, the V gene TRBV5-6; D is ambiguous. The CDR3 covers 14 residues. CDR1 and CDR2 (germline): SGHDT, YYEEEE. CDR3 nucleotide sequence: TGTGCCAGCAACTTGGAGGAGCATCCCCATGGCTACACCTTC. Translated, it gives CASNLEEHPHGYTF.

V gene TRBV4-1 combines with J gene TRBJ1-4; D is unresolved. Between the trimmed V and J ends, which lost 3 bases and 3 bases, there was a span of 11 bases. This CDR3 spans 15 amino acids. Germline assignment: CDR1 MGHRA and CDR2 YSYEKL. The chain's CDR3 is CASSQRIAANEKLFF. The DNA of the CDR3 is TGCGCCAGCAGCCAGAGGATCGCAGCTAATGAAAAACTGTTTTTT.